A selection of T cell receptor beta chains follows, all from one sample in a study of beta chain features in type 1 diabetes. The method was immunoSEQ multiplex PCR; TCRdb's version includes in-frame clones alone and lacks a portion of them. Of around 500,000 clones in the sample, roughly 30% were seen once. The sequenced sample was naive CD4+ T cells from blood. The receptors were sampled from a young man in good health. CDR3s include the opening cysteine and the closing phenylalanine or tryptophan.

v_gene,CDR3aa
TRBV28,CASSFGGDTQYF
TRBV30,CAWSPSISYVNNEQFF
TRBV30,CAWSVRGGAFF
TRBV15,CATSPRPSSEQYF
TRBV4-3,CASSQVPGYEQYF
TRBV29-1,CSVDGPVVHEQYF
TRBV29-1,CSVVGLLAGDLRSYNEQFF
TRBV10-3,CAISDKGPEQFF
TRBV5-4,CASSGGTRTQTQYF
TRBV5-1,CASSSWGYQETQYF
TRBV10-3,CAISGNGLGTDTQYF
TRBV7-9,CASSLGRENYEQYF
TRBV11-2,CASSLILAGDGYEQYF
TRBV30,CAWSARGNGYTF
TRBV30,CAWSVLAGVETQYF
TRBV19,CASSIRSYGYTF
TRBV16,CASSQRQNNYGYTF
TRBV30,CAWSPGTGGYKTDTQYF
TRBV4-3,CASSPGGRDSLNEQFF
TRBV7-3,CASSLGLAGGNEQFF
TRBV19,CASSILLWDRPYEQYF
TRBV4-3,CASSPGLNRKTQYF
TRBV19,CASRGTGNEQFF
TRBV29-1,CSVANWNTEAFF
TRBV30,CALGPGGTDTQYF
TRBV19,CASSILTGRNQPQHF
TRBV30,CAWSVSAGANTGELFF
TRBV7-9,CASSFGPLPETQYF
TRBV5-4,CASSLETGLSTDTQYF
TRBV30,CAWTMDRVNEKLFF
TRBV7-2,CASSARTAGNIQYF
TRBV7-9,CASSLARGGVETQYF
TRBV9,CASIAGPYNEQFF
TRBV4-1,CASSQDMSGSATYNEQFF
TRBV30,CACKPGLSFVGANVLTF
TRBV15,CATSRDHTYEQYF
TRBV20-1,CSASGADTQYF
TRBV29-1,CSVVLQSYEQYF
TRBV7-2,CASSFGLANTGELFF
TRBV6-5,CASSLGLNEKLFF
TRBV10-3,CAISGSPGTGPGANVLTF
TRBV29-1,CSARPGLDVVAQYF
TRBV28,CASSLWGGKQETQYF
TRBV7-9,CASSLTSGNTDTQYF
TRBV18,CASSPGGTGANVLTF
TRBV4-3,CASSQDRGDWQETQYF
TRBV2,CASSVGGYYGYTF
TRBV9,CASSVAHSGELFF
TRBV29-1,CSVETASYEQYF
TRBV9,CASSPSPRTGGNYGYTF
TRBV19,CASSTGLAVYEQYF
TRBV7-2,CASRLFRGIQYF
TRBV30,CAWSVHGSRETQYF
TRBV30,CALRDSPNQPQHF
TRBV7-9,CASSSRRQEIETQYF